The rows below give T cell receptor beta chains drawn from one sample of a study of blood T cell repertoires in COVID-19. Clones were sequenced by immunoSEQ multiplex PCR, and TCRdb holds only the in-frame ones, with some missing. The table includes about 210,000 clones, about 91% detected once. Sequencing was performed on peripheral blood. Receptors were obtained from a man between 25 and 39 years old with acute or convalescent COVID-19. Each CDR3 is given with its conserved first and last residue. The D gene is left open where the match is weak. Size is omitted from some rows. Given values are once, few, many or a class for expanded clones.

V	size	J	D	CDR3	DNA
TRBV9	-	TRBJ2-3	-	CASSGELSTDTQYF	TGTGCCAGCAGCGGAGAACTTTCCACAGATACGCAGTATTTT
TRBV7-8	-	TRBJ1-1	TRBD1	CASSPRDRGTEAFF	TGTGCCAGCAGCCCAAGGGACAGGGGCACTGAAGCTTTCTTT
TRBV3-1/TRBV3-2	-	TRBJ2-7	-	CASSPGDYSYEQYF	TGTGCCAGCAGCCCAGGGGACTACTCCTACGAGCAGTACTTC
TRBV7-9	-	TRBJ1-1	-	CASSLARIGGSKNTEAFF	TGTGCCAGCAGCTTAGCGCGGATCGGTGGCTCGAAGAACACTGAAGCTTTCTTT
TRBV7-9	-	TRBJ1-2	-	CASSWRGIAYGYTF	TGTGCCAGCAGCTGGCGGGGCATTGCCTATGGCTACACCTTC
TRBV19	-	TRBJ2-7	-	CASRETRQYEQYF	TGTGCCAGTAGAGAGACTAGGCAGTACGAGCAGTACTTC
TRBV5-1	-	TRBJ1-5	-	CASQGGDNQPQHF	TGCGCCTCCCAAGGGGGTGACAATCAGCCCCAGCATTTT
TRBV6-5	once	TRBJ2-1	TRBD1	CASSYNRGQEQFF	TGTGCCAGCAGTTACAACAGGGGTCAAGAGCAGTTCTTC
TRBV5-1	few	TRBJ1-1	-	CASSYATPGVVTLNTEAFF	TGCGCCAGCAGCTACGCAACGCCAGGGGTAGTAACGTTGAACACTGAAGCTTTCTTT
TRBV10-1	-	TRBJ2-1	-	CASSVTGSYNEQFF	TGCGCCAGCAGTGTGACCGGGTCCTACAATGAGCAGTTCTTC
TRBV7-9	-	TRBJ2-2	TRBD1	CASSWAGTASGELFF	TGTGCCAGCAGCTGGGCCGGGACAGCCTCCGGGGAGCTGTTTTTT
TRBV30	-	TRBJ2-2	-	CAWSVRLDWELFF	TGTGCCTGGAGTGTACGGCTAGATTGGGAGCTGTTTTTT
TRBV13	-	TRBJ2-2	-	CASAQGTNTGELFF	TGTGCCAGCGCGCAAGGGACTAACACCGGGGAGCTGTTTTTT
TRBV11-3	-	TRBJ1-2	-	CASSLATGGYTF	TGTGCCAGCAGCTTAGCCACAGGCGGCTACACCTTC
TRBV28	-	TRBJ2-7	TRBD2	CASSSLAGASYEQYF	TGTGCCAGCAGTTCACTAGCGGGTGCTTCCTACGAGCAGTACTTC
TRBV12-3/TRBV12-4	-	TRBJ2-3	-	CASSSFSDTQYF	TGTGCCAGCAGTTCCTTTTCAGATACGCAGTATTTT
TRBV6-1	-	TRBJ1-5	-	CASSERRGSTYSNQPQHF	TGTGCCAGCAGTGAACGGCGGGGCAGCACTTATAGCAATCAGCCCCAGCATTTT
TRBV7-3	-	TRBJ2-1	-	CASSRRSYNEQFF	TGTGCCAGCAGCCGGCGGTCCTACAATGAGCAGTTCTTC
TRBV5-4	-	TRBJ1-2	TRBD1	CASSPGQGGFNYGYTF	TGTGCCAGCAGCCCGGGACAGGGGGGTTTTAACTATGGCTACACCTTC
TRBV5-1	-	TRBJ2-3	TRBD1	CASSPGTGADTQYF	TGCGCCAGCAGCCCCGGGACAGGGGCAGATACGCAGTATTTT
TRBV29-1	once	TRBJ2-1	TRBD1	CSVESLEQGVYNEQFF	TGCAGCGTTGAATCTCTAGAACAGGGGGTTTACAATGAGCAGTTCTTC
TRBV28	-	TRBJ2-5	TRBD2	CASSLGLAGGQETQYF	TGTGCCAGCAGCCTCGGACTAGCGGGAGGGCAAGAGACCCAGTACTTC
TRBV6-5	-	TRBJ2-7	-	CASSYHRGTYEQYF	TGTGCCAGCAGTTACCATCGCGGGACCTACGAGCAGTACTTC
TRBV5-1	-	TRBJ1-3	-	CASSGEHQINSGNTIYF	TGCGCCAGCAGCGGAGAACACCAGATCAACTCTGGAAACACCATATATTTT
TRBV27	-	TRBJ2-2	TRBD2	CASSLLGGAGELFF	TGTGCCAGCAGTTTATTGGGGGGGGCCGGGGAGCTGTTTTTT
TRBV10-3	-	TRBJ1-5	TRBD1	CAISETGRGRPQHF	TGTGCCATCAGTGAGACCGGCAGGGGGCGGCCCCAGCATTTT
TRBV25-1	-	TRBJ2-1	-	CASSETDRFNEQFF	TGTGCCAGCAGTGAAACAGACCGGTTCAATGAGCAGTTCTTC
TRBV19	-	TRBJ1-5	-	CASSMLYYSNQPQHF	TGTGCCAGTAGTATGCTCTATTATAGCAATCAGCCCCAGCATTTT
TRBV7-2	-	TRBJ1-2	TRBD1	CASSLGGLGQGEGYTF	TGTGCCAGCAGCTTAGGGGGACTGGGACAGGGAGAAGGCTACACCTTC
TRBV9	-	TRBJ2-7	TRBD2	CASSVLAGPYEQYF	TGTGCCAGCAGCGTACTAGCGGGGCCCTACGAGCAGTACTTC
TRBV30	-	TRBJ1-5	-	CAWSRDQVSPQHF	TGTGCCTGGAGCAGAGACCAGGTGTCGCCCCAGCATTTT
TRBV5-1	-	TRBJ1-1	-	CASTMGGPNTEAFF	TGCGCCAGCACCATGGGGGGGCCGAACACTGAAGCTTTCTTT
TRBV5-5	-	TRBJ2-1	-	CASSLASGFGQFF	TGTGCCAGCAGCTTGGCCTCGGGGTTTGGGCAGTTCTTC
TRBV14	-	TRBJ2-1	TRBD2	CASSQGSRTRWDEQFF	TGTGCCAGCAGCCAAGGGTCTCGGACTAGATGGGATGAGCAGTTCTTC
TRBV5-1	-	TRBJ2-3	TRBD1	CASSLQRTGYSPHTQYF	TGCGCCAGCAGCTTGCAAAGGACAGGGTATTCCCCGCATACGCAGTATTTT
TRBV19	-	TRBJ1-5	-	CASSSWQAGQPQHF	TGTGCCAGTAGTTCGTGGCAGGCTGGGCAGCCCCAGCATTTT
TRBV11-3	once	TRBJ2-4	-	CASSSYGGGAKNIQYF	TGTGCCAGCAGCTCATACGGAGGCGGGGCCAAAAACATTCAGTACTTC
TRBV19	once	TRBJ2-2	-	CASNGGAGELFF	TGTGCCAGTAACGGCGGAGCCGGGGAGCTGTTTTTT
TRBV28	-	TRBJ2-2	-	CASSLTGNTGELFF	TGTGCCAGCAGCTTAACAGGGAACACCGGGGAGCTGTTTTTT
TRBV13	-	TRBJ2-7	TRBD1	CASSLRQGYEQYF	TGTGCCAGCAGCCTAAGACAGGGGTACGAGCAGTACTTC
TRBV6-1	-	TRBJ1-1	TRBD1	CASSEAPGQGPTEAFF	TGTGCCAGCAGTGAGGCCCCGGGACAGGGGCCCACTGAAGCTTTCTTT
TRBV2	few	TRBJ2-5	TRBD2	CASSPSPSGGRETQYF	TGTGCCAGCAGTCCCTCCCCTAGCGGGGGGCGGGAGACCCAGTACTTC
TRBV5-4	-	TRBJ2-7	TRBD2	CASSLGLAGDFYEQYF	TGTGCCAGCAGCTTGGGACTAGCGGGGGACTTTTACGAGCAGTACTTC
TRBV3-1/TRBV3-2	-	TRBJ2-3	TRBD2	CASSDGGWDTQYF	TGTGCCAGCAGCGACGGGGGGTGGGATACGCAGTATTTT
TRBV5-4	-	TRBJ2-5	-	CASSLSAGYQETQYF	TGTGCCAGCAGCTTGTCGGCGGGGTACCAAGAGACCCAGTACTTC
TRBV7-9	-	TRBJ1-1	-	CASSLSQGNTEAFF	TGTGCCAGCAGCTTATCACAGGGGAACACTGAAGCTTTCTTT
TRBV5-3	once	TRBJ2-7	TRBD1	CARSAGQGGTYEQYF	TGTGCCAGAAGCGCCGGACAGGGTGGGACCTACGAGCAGTACTTC
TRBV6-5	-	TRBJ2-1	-	CASSPDYLNEQFF	TGTGCCAGCAGCCCGGACTACCTCAATGAGCAGTTCTTC